The entry below describes one T cell receptor (beta chain). As yet, its antigen is unknown. This entry is derived from a study of monozygotic twins with inflammatory bowel disease. Study conclusions and caveats: The study found lower TCRbeta diversity (inverse Simpson) in IBD patients than in healthy co-twins.

TCRdb reprocessed the 5' RACE reads and stores each CDR3 protein as one record, lacking DNA. Recorded here are some 330,000 distinct CDR3 sequences; the top ten clones represent less than 6.5%. The CDR3 totals 12 residues. Sequencing was performed on blood. The TCR comes from a human donor with ulcerative colitis or Crohn's disease, or a healthy co-twin of an affected twin (not recorded which). V and J are TRBV12-3 or TRBV12-4 and TRBJ2-4; the D call of TRBD1 rests on TCRdb alone, since no DNA is present to check it. The CDR3 sequence: CASSFRGDMQYF.